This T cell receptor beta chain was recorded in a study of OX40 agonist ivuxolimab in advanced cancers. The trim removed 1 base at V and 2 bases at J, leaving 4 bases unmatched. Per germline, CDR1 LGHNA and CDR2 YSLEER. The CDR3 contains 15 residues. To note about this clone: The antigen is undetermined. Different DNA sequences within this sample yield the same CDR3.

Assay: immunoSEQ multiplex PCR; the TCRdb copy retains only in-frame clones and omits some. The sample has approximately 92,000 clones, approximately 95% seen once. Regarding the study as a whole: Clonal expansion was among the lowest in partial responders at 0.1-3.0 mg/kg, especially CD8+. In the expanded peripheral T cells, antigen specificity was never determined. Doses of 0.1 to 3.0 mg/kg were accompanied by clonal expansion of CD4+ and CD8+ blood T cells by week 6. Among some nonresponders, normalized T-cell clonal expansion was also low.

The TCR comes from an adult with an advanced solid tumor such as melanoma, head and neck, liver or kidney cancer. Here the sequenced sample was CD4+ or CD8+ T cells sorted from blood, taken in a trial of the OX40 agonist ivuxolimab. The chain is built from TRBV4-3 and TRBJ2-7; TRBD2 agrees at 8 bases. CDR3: CASSQGTSGTYEQYF. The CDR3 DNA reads TGCGCCAGCAGCCAAGGAACTAGCGGAACCTACGAGCAGTACTTC.